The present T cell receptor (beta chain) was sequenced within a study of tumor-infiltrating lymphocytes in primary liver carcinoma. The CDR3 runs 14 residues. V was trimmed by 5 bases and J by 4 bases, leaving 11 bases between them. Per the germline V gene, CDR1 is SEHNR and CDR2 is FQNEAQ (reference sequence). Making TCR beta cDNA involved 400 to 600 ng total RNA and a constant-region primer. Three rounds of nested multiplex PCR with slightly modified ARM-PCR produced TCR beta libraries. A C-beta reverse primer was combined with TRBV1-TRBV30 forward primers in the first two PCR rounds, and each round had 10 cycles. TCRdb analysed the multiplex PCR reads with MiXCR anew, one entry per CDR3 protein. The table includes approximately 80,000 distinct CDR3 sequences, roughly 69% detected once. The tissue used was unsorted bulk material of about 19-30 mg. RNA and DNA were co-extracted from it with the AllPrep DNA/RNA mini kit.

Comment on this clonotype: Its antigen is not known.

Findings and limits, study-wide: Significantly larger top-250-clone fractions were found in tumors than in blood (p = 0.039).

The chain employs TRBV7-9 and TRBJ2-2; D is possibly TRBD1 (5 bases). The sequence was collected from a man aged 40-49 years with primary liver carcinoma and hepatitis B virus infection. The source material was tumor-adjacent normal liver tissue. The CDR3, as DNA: TGTGCCAGCAGCGCCCGACAGTTCACCGGGGAGCTGTTTTTT. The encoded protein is CASSARQFTGELFF.